A single sample is the source of the 5 T cell receptor beta chains below, sequenced in a study of blood T cells in healthy people across ages. Next came a second PCR, run for about 7 to 12 cycles, which used a sample-barcoded 5' primer along with a J-beta primer mix. TCRdb called the 5' RACE reads again in MiXCR, with one record for every CDR3 protein. The sample holds about 730,000 distinct CDR3 sequences, 40% to 45% seen once. The sample consisted of blood. The receptors stem from a woman in her sixties or seventies in good health.

This chain connects TRBV5-1 to TRBJ2-3; D not resolved. Germline loops: CDR1 SGHRS, CDR2 YFSETQ. V was shortened by 0 bases and J by 4 bases, with 12 bases between the two germline ends. CDR3 length: 15 residues. CDR3 region: CASSLGRWSSDTQYF. The CDR3, as DNA: TGCGCCAGCAGCTTGGGACGATGGAGTTCAGATACGCAGTATTTT.

With regard to this clonotype: At one of its ends the junction is not consistent with the germline gene, which may arise from a read error. V usage is TRBV7-2 and J usage is TRBJ2-4, with D tentatively TRBD2 (7 bases). The DNA end is a closer match to TRBJ2-7, so the J assignment may be wrong. The germline gives CDR1 SGHTA, CDR2 FQGNSA. The CDR3 runs 14 residues. This CDR3 is CASSPPGGLLEQYF. DNA of the CDR3: TGTGCTAGCAGCCCCCCGGGGGGCCTTCTCGAGCAGTACTTC.

This clonotype was seen a handful of times. The chain has TRBV25-1 and TRBJ2-1; TRBD2 matches at 8 bases. The CDR3 is 14 amino acids. Germline trimming cut 4 bases from V and 8 bases from J; bases unmatched to any gene: 7. Germline CDR1 reads MGHDK; CDR2 reads SYGVNS. The CDR3 nucleotides are TGTGCCAGCAGTGCCAGCGGGGGTGCCGATGAGCAGTTCTTC. This sequence encodes CASSASGGADEQFF.

The chain couples TRBV2 to TRBJ2-7; the match to TRBD2 covers 9 bases. Germline lookup yields CDR1 SNHLY and CDR2 FYNNEI. The ends lost 1 base at V and 3 bases at J; junction bases unmatched: 10. The CDR3 extends over 17 amino acids. CDR3 nucleotide sequence: TGTGCCAGCAGTGAAGGAGGCATGCGGGGGGGCCACTACGAGCAGTACTTC. The encoded protein is CASSEGGMRGGHYEQYF.

This clonotype was seen only a few times. The rearrangement joins TRBV4-2 to TRBJ2-3; D remains unclear. The CDR3 has 16 amino acids. CDR1 is LGHNA, CDR2 YNFKEQ, per germline. Trimming left V 0 bases short and J 4 bases short, with 14 bases between. This CDR3 reads CASSQDFQGMADTQYF. The DNA of the CDR3 is TGTGCCAGCAGCCAAGATTTTCAAGGGATGGCAGATACGCAGTATTTT.